The rows below give T cell receptor beta chains drawn from one sample of a study of blood T cell repertoires in COVID-19. Some clones are missing from TCRdb's copy, which holds only in-frame ones; the method was immunoSEQ multiplex PCR. In the table there are about 120,000 clones, roughly nine tenths of which are singletons. The sequenced sample was peripheral blood. The origin of the receptors is a man aged 50 or older with active COVID-19. CDR3s include the opening cysteine and the closing phenylalanine or tryptophan. A D gene is named only where the DNA matches it firmly. Clone size appears in some rows only: once, few, many, or a class for an expanded clone.

d_call | j_call | v_call | clone_size | cdr3_nt | cdr3_aa
TRBD1 | TRBJ2-2 | TRBV5-4 | . | TGTGCCAGCAGCTTGGGGACAGGCTCGAACGGGGAGCTGTTTTTT | CASSLGTGSNGELFF
TRBD1 | TRBJ1-1 | TRBV7-9 | . | TGTGCCAGCAGCTTAGGACAGGGCAGGGATGAAGCTTTCTTT | CASSLGQGRDEAFF
TRBD1 | TRBJ1-2 | TRBV18 | . | TGTGCCAGCTCACCCTTGACAGGGACCGATATCTATGGCTACACCTTC | CASSPLTGTDIYGYTF
TRBD1 | TRBJ2-1 | TRBV10-2 | . | TGCGCCACTTGGGGGACAGGGGGATTTGGTGAGCAGTTCTTC | CATWGTGGFGEQFF
. | TRBJ1-1 | TRBV18 | . | TGTGCCAGCTCACCAGACAGTGAAGCTTTCTTT | CASSPDSEAFF
TRBD2 | TRBJ2-5 | TRBV11-3 | . | TGTGCCAGCAGCCCCGGGACTAGTAAACAAGAGACCCAGTACTTC | CASSPGTSKQETQYF
TRBD1 | TRBJ1-2 | TRBV24-1 | . | TGTGCCACCAGTCAGGGGGCAAATGGCTACACCTTC | CATSQGANGYTF
TRBD1 | TRBJ1-2 | TRBV7-8 | . | TGTGCCAGCGAAAACCCGGGGACAGCTAGTCATGGCTACACCTTC | CASENPGTASHGYTF
TRBD1 | TRBJ2-5 | TRBV11-3 | . | TGTGCCAGCAGCGATCGGGACAGCCGGAAAGAGACCCAGTACTTC | CASSDRDSRKETQYF
. | TRBJ1-2 | TRBV6-1 | . | TGTGCCAGCAGTGATTTGCAGTATGGCTACACCTTC | CASSDLQYGYTF
. | TRBJ1-1 | TRBV5-4 | few | TGTGCCAGCAGCTTGGCCAGGGCGAACACTGAAGCTTTCTTT | CASSLARANTEAFF
TRBD2 | TRBJ2-7 | TRBV5-4 | . | TGTGCCAGCAGTACCTCCTTACTAGCGGGGGCCCCCCTCTACGAGCAGTACTTC | CASSTSLLAGAPLYEQYF
TRBD1 | TRBJ2-7 | TRBV25-1 | . | TGTGCCAGCAGTGAAGCCGGGACAGTCTACGAGCAGTACTTC | CASSEAGTVYEQYF
. | TRBJ2-1 | TRBV11-2 | . | TGTGCCAGCACCCCAGTCCTGGCTAGCAGATACAATGAGCAGTTCTTC | CASTPVLASRYNEQFF
. | TRBJ2-3 | TRBV6-5 | . | TGTGCCAGCAGGCTAAGAAGCACAGATACGCAGTATTTT | CASRLRSTDTQYF
TRBD2 | TRBJ2-1 | TRBV11-2 | . | TGTGCCAGCAGCTTACTCAGGACTAGCGGATACAATGAGCAGTTCTTC | CASSLLRTSGYNEQFF
. | TRBJ2-3 | TRBV3-1/TRBV3-2 | . | TGTGCCAGCAGCTCGAGCACCCGCCGTTCGATATCGCAGTATTTT | CASSSSTRRSISQYF
. | TRBJ1-5 | TRBV19 | few | TGTGCCAGTAGTATAGCAGGGGCCAGGGGCAATCAGCCCCAGCATTTT | CASSIAGARGNQPQHF
. | TRBJ2-5 | TRBV10-2 | . | TGCGCCAGCACCTCCGGGGGTAGGGGGCGCAGTACCCTGTACCAAGAGACCCAGTACTTC | CASTSGGRGRSTLYQETQYF
. | TRBJ1-5 | TRBV5-5 | once | TGTGCCAGCAGCCCCGACAGGATCAATCAGCCCCAGCATTTT | CASSPDRINQPQHF
. | TRBJ1-6 | TRBV6-5 | . | TGTGCCAGCACCTTGACAGTGGAGTATAATTCACCCCTCCACTTT | CASTLTVEYNSPLHF
. | TRBJ1-2 | TRBV5-3 | . | TGTGCCAGAAGCTTAATCCCGATCACGGTACTGCGCGGCTACACCTTC | CARSLIPITVLRGYTF
TRBD1 | TRBJ2-7 | TRBV18 | . | TGTGCCAGCTCACTAAATCCGGGACAGGCCTCCTACGAGCAGTACTTC | CASSLNPGQASYEQYF
TRBD2 | TRBJ2-1 | TRBV6-5 | . | TGTGCCAGCAGTTACTCGAAGGCTAGCGGATACAATGAGCAGTTCTTC | CASSYSKASGYNEQFF
TRBD2 | TRBJ2-1 | TRBV11-3 | . | TGTGCCAGCAGCCTAATTTCGGCGGGGGGTTGGAATGAGCAGTTCTTC | CASSLISAGGWNEQFF
TRBD1 | TRBJ1-2 | TRBV9 | few | TGTGCCAGCACACGGACAGGGGGCGACTATGGCTACACCTTC | CASTRTGGDYGYTF
. | TRBJ2-3 | TRBV7-8 | once | TGTGCCAGCAGCCCCCGCGGTGGGGGCCCAAAAGGAGATACGCAGTATTTT | CASSPRGGGPKGDTQYF
TRBD1 | TRBJ2-1 | TRBV7-2 | . | TGTGCCAGCAGCTTTGTGGCCGTGCGAGGGACAGGTTACAATGAGCAGTTCTTC | CASSFVAVRGTGYNEQFF
TRBD2 | TRBJ2-5 | TRBV7-2 | . | TGTGCCAGCAGCATACCGACTAGCGGACAAGAGACCCAGTACTTC | CASSIPTSGQETQYF
TRBD2 | TRBJ2-5 | TRBV7-2 | . | TGTGCCAGCAGCTCCAGACTAGCGGGGAGATTTTCGGCCCAGTACTTC | CASSSRLAGRFSAQYF
. | TRBJ2-3 | TRBV10-2 | . | TGCGCCAGCAGTGTGGGGGGTGGGGTCAACACAGATACGCAGTATTTT | CASSVGGGVNTDTQYF
TRBD1 | TRBJ1-5 | TRBV19 | few | TGTGCCAGTACCCGGACAGGGTTAAGGAGCAATCAGCCCCAGCATTTT | CASTRTGLRSNQPQHF
. | TRBJ2-2 | TRBV7-9 | . | TGTGCCAGCAGCTTAGAGGGGTTCGGCACCGGGGAGCTGTTTTTT | CASSLEGFGTGELFF
TRBD1 | TRBJ2-1 | TRBV6-5 | . | TGTGCCAGCAGGACCCGGGACAGGGGGCAAGGTGAGCAGTTCTTC | CASRTRDRGQGEQFF
. | TRBJ1-1 | TRBV4-1 | . | TGCGCCAGCAGCCAATCAGTGGCGGGACCGCAGAACACTGAAGCTTTCTTT | CASSQSVAGPQNTEAFF
TRBD1 | TRBJ1-2 | TRBV7-9 | once | TGTGCCAGCGGACGGACAGGGGGAGACCCCGTCTATGGCTACACCTTC | CASGRTGGDPVYGYTF
TRBD2 | TRBJ2-1 | TRBV24-1 | . | TGTGCCACCAGTGATCCAGCGGGACCCTACAATGAGCAGTTCTTC | CATSDPAGPYNEQFF
. | TRBJ1-2 | TRBV27 | few | TGTGCCAGCAGTCCTGCCGACAGAAACTATGGCTACACCTTC | CASSPADRNYGYTF
. | TRBJ1-1 | TRBV11-3 | once | TGTGCCAGCAGCTCCGCCCGGGGCACTGAAGCTTTCTTT | CASSSARGTEAFF
. | TRBJ1-6 | TRBV27 | . | TGTGCCAGCACCTACACGGGGACTTATAATTCACCCCTCCACTTT | CASTYTGTYNSPLHF
. | TRBJ2-2 | TRBV5-1 | . | TGCGCCAGCAGCTTGGATATAGGACAGAACACCGGGGAGCTGTTTTTT | CASSLDIGQNTGELFF
. | TRBJ2-2 | TRBV5-1 | once | TGCGCCAGCAGCTATACTTCCTCGAACACCGGGGAGCTGTTTTTT | CASSYTSSNTGELFF
TRBD2 | TRBJ2-1 | TRBV18 | . | TGTGCCAGCTCACCCGGACTAGCGGGAGTCAATGAGCAGTTCTTC | CASSPGLAGVNEQFF
. | TRBJ1-2 | TRBV14 | . | TGTGCCAGCAGCCAAGATCGTCGGGGGGGAGGCTATGGCTACACCTTC | CASSQDRRGGGYGYTF
TRBD2 | TRBJ2-1 | TRBV7-2 | . | TGTGCCAGCAGCCGCACCGGGACTAGCGGGGGAAATGAGCAGTTCTTC | CASSRTGTSGGNEQFF
. | TRBJ1-5 | TRBV20-1 | . | TGCAGTGCTAGTCGGAGACAGGTCGGCTATGGGGACCAGCCCCAGCATTTT | CSASRRQVGYGDQPQHF